These 13 T cell receptor beta chains originate from one sample sequenced in a study of Graves' ophthalmopathy and Graves' hyperthyroidism. As the template, RNA transcripts were used to amplify TCR beta CDR3 regions. The first round was an RT-PCR with HTBI primers, and the second round was a multiplex PCR. TCRdb analysed the multiplex PCR reads with MiXCR anew, one entry per CDR3 protein. The table lists 600,000 to 650,000 distinct CDR3 sequences, about a fifth of them singletons. The sequenced sample consisted of peripheral blood. The receptor source for this set is a woman between 18 and 29 years old with stable Graves' hyperthyroidism. Some clones in this sample may be carry-over from other donors' samples.

This clonotype was seen at least ten times. The V call is TRBV6-2 or TRBV6-3, the J call TRBJ1-2; unclear D gene. Looked up from germline, CDR1 is MNHEY and CDR2 is SVGEGT. V was shortened by 2 bases and J by 8 bases, with 6 bases between the two germline ends. The CDR3 has 11 amino acids. The CDR3 is CASSYVKGYTF. In nucleotides, the CDR3 is TGTGCCAGCAGTTACGTGAAAGGCTACACCTTC.

This clonotype occurred many times. The CDR3 protein is CASSPRGGGASYEQYF. The CDR3 bases are TGTGCCAGCAGCCCGAGGGGCGGGGGGGCCTCCTACGAGCAGTACTTC. The chain employs TRBV9 and TRBJ2-7, with 9 positions matching TRBD2. The trim removed 4 bases at V and 0 bases at J, leaving 8 bases unmatched. CDR1 and CDR2 from the germline V gene are SGDLS and YYNGEE. The CDR3 is 16 amino acids.

The chain has TRBV15 and TRBJ1-1; D remains ambiguous. This CDR3 comprises 11 residues. In germline, CDR1 is LNHNV, CDR2 YYDKDF (reference sequence). Trimming left V 1 base short and J 8 bases short, with 5 bases between. CDR3 in DNA: TGTGCCACCAGCAGAGGACTCGAAGCTTTCTTT. Its protein product is CATSRGLEAFF.

This clonotype was detected ten times or more. The gene calls are TRBV6-5 and TRBJ1-2; 7 bases are shared with TRBD1. Germline values: CDR1 MNHEY, CDR2 SVGAGI. The CDR3 covers 14 residues. J gave up 6 bases and V 0 bases, and 4 bases lay outside the gene matches. The CDR3 protein is CASSYSRQGDGYTF. The CDR3 DNA reads TGTGCCAGCAGTTACTCGCGGCAGGGGGATGGCTACACCTTC.

The chain combines TRBV12-3 or TRBV12-4 with TRBJ1-1; possible D gene TRBD1, 5 bases. The CDR3 consists of 15 residues. V was shortened by 1 base and J by 8 bases, with 17 bases between the two germline ends. CDR3 DNA: TGTGCCAGCAGTTTAGAACTTGGCGAAGGGGTAGAAGCTTTCTTT. Translating gives CASSLELGEGVEAFF.

This clonotype was seen ten or more times. CDR3 nucleotides: TGTGCCAGCAGCCCTGACAGGACGTTTGAGCATTTT. Its translation is CASSPDRTFEHF. The chain uses TRBV6-1 and TRBJ1-5; TRBD1 might be the D (6 bases). V gave up 6 bases and J gave up 14 bases, with 17 bases separating them. Germline assignment: CDR1 MNHNS and CDR2 SASEGT. The CDR3 extends over 12 amino acids.

The rearrangement joins TRBV28 to TRBJ2-2; 10 bases line up with TRBD1. Trimming removed 5 bases from V and 5 bases from J; junction bases left unmatched: 8. From germline, CDR1 is MDHEN and CDR2 SYDVKM. The CDR3 is 16 residues long. The CDR3 spells CASSPQDRGNTGELFF. The CDR3 bases are TGTGCCAGCAGTCCACAGGACAGGGGGAATACCGGGGAGCTGTTTTTT.

This clonotype was recorded at least ten times. The rearrangement joins TRBV12-3 or TRBV12-4 to TRBJ1-1; D might be TRBD1 (6 bases). V was shortened by 7 bases and J by 6 bases, with 15 bases between the two germline ends. This CDR3 is built from 13 residues. CDR3 sequence (DNA): TGTGCCAGCACCACACAGGGTGGGCCTGAAGCTTTCTTT. Residues: CASTTQGGPEAFF.

The V and J genes are TRBV6-1 and TRBJ2-2; 10 bases fit TRBD1. The CDR3 is 14 residues long. Germline loops: CDR1 MNHNS, CDR2 SASEGT. V lost 5 bases to trimming and J lost 8 bases; unmatched junction nucleotides: 5. For the CDR3, the DNA is TGTGCCAGCAGTCCGACAGGGGGCTGGGGGGAGCTGTTTTTT. This sequence encodes CASSPTGGWGELFF.

This clonotype was counted many times. CDR3 protein: CASSTPQGRPLHF. CDR3 coding DNA: TGTGCCAGCAGTACCCCACAGGGAAGACCCCTCCACTTT. V and J are TRBV28 and TRBJ1-6; maybe TRBD1 (6 bases). The V gene's germline CDR1 is MDHEN and CDR2 SYDVKM. Trimming removed 5 bases from V and 12 bases from J, with 14 bases in between. The length of the CDR3 is 13 residues.

The rearrangement uses TRBV11-2 and TRBJ2-5; weak D call: TRBD1 (5 bases). The CDR3 has 13 amino acids. Trimming took 4 bases from V and 5 from J, leaving 11 bases between them. Per germline, CDR1 SGHAT and CDR2 FQNNGV. The CDR3 region is CASSSRDLETQYF. DNA of the CDR3: TGTGCCAGCAGCTCCAGGGATTTGGAGACCCAGTACTTC.

The chain combines TRBV29-1 with TRBJ1-1; 7 bases are a match to TRBD1. After removal of 8 bases from V and 0 bases from J, the junction contained 9 bases not matched to a gene. The CDR3 runs 14 residues. The germline CDR1 and CDR2 sequences are SQVTM and ANQGSEA. The CDR3 DNA is TGCAGCCGGAGGAGGACAGGTCTGAACACTGAAGCTTTCTTT. Translated: CSRRRTGLNTEAFF.

This clonotype has only one observation. A much larger clone lies one base from this, so it may be a read error. J is TRBJ1-1 and V is TRBV3-1; D unresolved. Germline lookup yields CDR1 LGHDT and CDR2 YNNKEL (reference sequence). Trimming left V 4 bases short and J 8 bases short, with 14 bases between. The CDR3 is 13 amino acids. The CDR3 loop reads CASSLQAAREAFF. The CDR3, as DNA: TGTGCCAGCAGCCTTCAGGCAGCCAGGGAAGCTTTCTTT.